The TCR beta chain described here comes from a study of technical replicates of blood from a handful of donors. Some clones are missing from TCRdb's copy, which holds only in-frame ones; the method was immunoSEQ multiplex PCR. Here the sample spans about 75,000 clones, approximately 96% being singletons. The CDR3 is 15 amino acids. V lost 5 bases and J lost 0, with 13 bases in between. Germline CDR1 reads SGHVS; CDR2 reads FQNEAQ. Sequencing used T cells isolated from PBMCs. This chain connects TRBV7-8 to TRBJ1-2, with a tentative D call TRBD1 (6 bases). The source is a human donor in good health. As DNA, the CDR3 is TGTGCCAGCAGCCAACAGGGAGAAGCTAACTATGGCTACACCTTC. As protein: CASSQQGEANYGYTF.